This T cell receptor (beta chain) was sequenced during a study of tumor-infiltrating lymphocytes in primary liver carcinoma. Whole-study findings and limits: Relative to tumor region pairs, the tumor-adjacent and tumor-blood pairs showed overlap that was lower.

Priming with a constant-region primer yielded TCR beta cDNA from about 450 ng total RNA. Researchers made the TCR beta libraries by running three nested multiplex PCR rounds with slightly modified ARM-PCR. Primers for the first two PCR rounds were TRBV1-TRBV30 forward primers and a C-beta reverse primer (about 11 cycles per round). TCRdb redid the calling of the multiplex PCR reads with MiXCR, one entry per CDR3 protein. This table holds 250,000 to 350,000 distinct CDR3 sequences, around three fifths found once. The CDR3 contains 13 residues. V dropped 7 bases and J dropped 8 bases, with 14 bases sitting between them. This clonotype has at least ten counts. Its antigen is currently unknown. Germline DNA was also extracted, and blood RNA was taken from unsorted whole blood.

The V and J genes are TRBV12-3 or TRBV12-4 and TRBJ1-4, with D uncertain. Sequencing was done on a sample of peripheral blood. This clonotype was obtained from a woman between 25 and 40 years old with primary liver carcinoma and hepatitis B virus infection. CDR3 sequence reads: CASTVGYDEKLFF. DNA for the CDR3: TGTGCCAGCACTGTGGGGTATGACGAAAAACTGTTTTTT.